This TCR beta chain was recovered during a study of T cells after yellow fever vaccination. Across the study: The authors prepared low-cell-number fractions using SMART-Seq v4 Ultra Low Input. General observations from the study: There was a possibility that FACS-sorted repertoires contained abundant clonotypes contaminating from the bulk population. The study found a weaker secondary response that peaked faster, day 5 versus 15.

This clonotype was detected only a few times. Its antigen remains unknown. Between the trimmed V and J ends, which lost 4 bases and 5 bases, there was a span of 13 bases. The CDR3 covers 14 residues. Germline V gives CDR1 SEHNR, CDR2 FQNEAQ (reference sequence). A process of 5'RACE template switching, which added a universal primer site and UMIs, was used to make TCR cDNA. In TCRdb, the 5' RACE reads were re-called with MiXCR into one record per CDR3 protein. The sample records 400,000 to 450,000 distinct CDR3 sequences, over 15% being singletons. J is TRBJ2-3 and V is TRBV7-9, with D unresolved. Specimen: PBMCs, collected before the yellow fever booster vaccination. The source of this sequence is a man in his late teens or twenties who received the YFV17D yellow fever vaccine. The CDR3 loop is CASSSLDEQDTQYF. The CDR3 nucleotides are TGTGCCAGCAGCTCCCTGGACGAGCAAGATACGCAGTATTTT.